This record covers a single TCR beta chain. No cognate antigen has been identified for it. Base quality data are lacking; no much larger clone is found one base away. The library came from 5' RACE. This sample was sequenced with an Illumina HiSeq 2500. The second PCR ran for roughly 7 to 11 cycles and used a J-beta primer mix along with a sample-barcoded 5' primer. Each TCR beta cDNA molecule received a unique molecular identifier from a template-switch 5' adaptor carrying 12 random nucleotides. Each sample yielded at least 2.5 million CDR3-containing paired-end reads. All of the RNA was converted into first-strand cDNA using the Mint cDNA synthesis kit, with a TRBC-specific oligonucleotide serving as the primer. After uracil-DNA glycosylase treatment, a first 18-cycle PCR used universal primers M1SS and BC2_uni_R on all cDNA. In the paper's pipeline: Each sample was normalized by randomly selecting 1 million high-quality reads, each carrying a distinct molecular identifier. Instead of being binned into consensus sequences, reads that shared molecular identifiers were thrown out. MiTCR, set to a Q25 quality threshold and the strictest error-elimination algorithm, was used for CDR3 identification, clonotype clustering and error correction. A nonparametric unseen species model with Euler transformation was used to estimate a lower bound on total TCR beta diversity. TCRdb trimmed the raw reads at Q25, called clones with MiXCR and kept productive beta chains. Merged by CDR3 protein, the rows form single entries marked with the most common genes and DNA. The V and J calls reflect TCRdb's pipeline rather than the authors' work. This sample has more than 650,000 distinct CDR3 sequences in its table, and 50% to 65% of those were observed once. The biggest ten clones account for 40% to 50% of the sample.

This entry comes from a study of blood T cells in healthy people across ages (dated by TCRdb to between 2014 and 2017). Notes on the research overall: Template switching captured roughly one uniquely barcoded TCR beta cDNA molecule per two T cells in model experiments. The study measured age-related changes in TCR beta repertoire diversity using deep sequencing normalized with unique cDNA molecular identifiers. Four age groups were formed from the donors: young (average roughly 15 years), middle-aged (around 40), aged (roughly 58) and long-lived (less than 85). Donors of different ages were randomly distributed across sequencing lanes to avoid experimental bias. Using the same blood draw, the study looked at two additional independent replicas of 1 million unique cDNA reads for two donors, one aged 18 to 29 and the other aged 80 or older. On the study overall, not on this receptor specifically: Conclusive comparison of naive and antigen-experienced compartments was prevented by the profiling of bulk unsorted PBMCs. A strong correlation was found between observed TCR beta diversity and the percentage of naive T cells measured by flow cytometry. As age increased, observed TCR beta diversity per million T cells dropped in a roughly linear way, and a significant reduction was already evident by age around 41. Donor CMV infection status was unknown, potentially confounding age-related changes in expanded clonotypes. Estimates of total diversity based on one million sequenced T cells were considered lower bounds and underestimates. The long-lived group showed more naive CD4+ T cells, fewer expanded clones and increased TCR diversity than the aged group, suggesting age selection.

Systemically healthy Caucasian individuals from Russia, 39 in total and aged roughly 6 to 100 years, were included as donors. Each donor gave around 9.5 milliliters of peripheral blood, collected into EDTA-treated Vacutainer tubes. PBMCs were isolated by Ficoll-Paque density-gradient centrifugation, with at least 6.5 million obtained per sample. Total RNA was extracted from PBMCs with Trizol reagent, with at least 5.5 micrograms obtained per sample. For every donor, flow cytometry on a PBMC aliquot measured the percentage of naive CD45RAhigh/CD27high T cells. V lost 5 bases and J lost 8 bases, and the count of bases not matched to a germline gene is 11. The CDR3 runs 14 residues from the cysteine to the phenylalanine. Of the read, only the CDR3 DNA is kept; its 42 bases are in frame from base 1. CDR1 and CDR2 (SNHLY, FYNNEI) derive from the germline V gene.

This chain joins TRBV2 to TRBJ1-2, and TRBD1 matches 7 of the central bases. Source material: blood. The TCR sequence derives from a man older than 75 in good health. The bases read TGTGCCAGCAGTTCACAGGGGTCTTTAGGCGGCTACACCTTC. This codes for CASSSQGSLGGYTF.